Each of the 30 T cell receptor beta chains below was sequenced from the same sample in a study of T-cell memory formation after mild COVID-19. TCRdb re-called the 5' RACE reads with MiXCR, one entry per CDR3 protein. This repertoire shows a few hundred thousand distinct CDR3 sequences, under 30% found once; its top ten account for around an eighth. The specimen sequenced was PBMCs or a T cell subset sorted from them (not recorded which). Receptors were obtained from an adult woman who had mild COVID-19 (a few samples of this study predate the infection). Cell type and time point are not known.

This rearrangement joins TRBV24-1 to TRBJ1-1; the D is unclear. This CDR3 is 11 amino acids long. Germline CDR1 reads KGHDR; CDR2 reads SFDVKD. Trimming removed 6 bases at V and 4 bases at J, with 5 bases between. CDR3 sequence: CATSTGTEAFF. The CDR3 DNA is TGTGCCACCAGTACGGGCACTGAAGCTTTCTTT.

The sample holds one count of this clonotype. V is TRBV6-5 and J is TRBJ1-4, with D unresolved. The CDR3 contains 14 residues. Per the germline V gene, CDR1 is MNHEY and CDR2 is SVGAGI. V was trimmed by 6 bases and J by 0 bases, leaving 8 bases between them. The CDR3 region has the DNA TGTGCCAGCAGACCTTGGGCAACTAATGAAAAACTGTTTTTT. Amino acid sequence: CASRPWATNEKLFF.

This clonotype appeared a few times. The chain carries TRBV12-3 or TRBV12-4 and TRBJ1-5, with TRBD1 matching 8 bases. The CDR3 consists of 17 residues. V was clipped by 3 bases and J by 7 bases; unmatched bases: 14. In DNA, the CDR3 is TGTGCCAGCAGTTTCAGAACTACAGTCAGGGGGCCCCAGCCCCAGCATTTT. Encoded protein: CASSFRTTVRGPQPQHF.

This clonotype showed up just a few times. This chain connects TRBV7-6 to TRBJ2-3, with 7 bases identical to TRBD1. There are 17 residues in the CDR3. The trim removed 5 bases at V and 1 base at J, leaving 12 bases unmatched. In germline, CDR1 is SGHVS, CDR2 FNYEAQ. The CDR3 protein is CASSPGAGGLRTDTQYF. The CDR3 nucleotides read TGTGCCAGCAGCCCCGGGGCAGGGGGTCTTCGCACAGATACGCAGTATTTT.

The gene calls are TRBV29-1 and TRBJ2-7, with 7 bases matching TRBD1. Per germline, CDR1 SQVTM and CDR2 ANQGSEA. The CDR3 totals 13 residues. Germline trimming cut 6 bases from V and 3 bases from J; bases unmatched to any gene: 8. In nucleotides, the CDR3 is TGCAGCGTAGCAGGGGGACAAGTCTACGAGCAGTACTTC. Translation: CSVAGGQVYEQYF.

This clonotype was detected ten times or more. The gene calls are TRBV29-1 and TRBJ2-2; perhaps TRBD1 as D (6 bases). There are 14 residues in the CDR3. The germline V gene encodes CDR1 SQVTM and CDR2 ANQGSEA. The ends were cut back, 4 bases at V and 4 bases at J, with 13 bases in the middle. The CDR3 nucleotides read TGCAGCGTTGCTGAAGAGGGGGTCACCGGGGAGCTGTTTTTT. Amino acid sequence: CSVAEEGVTGELFF.

The chain is built from TRBV7-9 and TRBJ2-7, with D tentatively TRBD2 (5 bases). V gave up 4 bases and J gave up 0 bases, with 13 bases separating them. This CDR3 contains 15 residues. Germline V gives CDR1 SEHNR, CDR2 FQNEAQ (reference sequence). In DNA, the CDR3 is TGTGCCAGCAGCTCGGGAAAACACAGCTCCTACGAGCAGTACTTC. Translated, it gives CASSSGKHSSYEQYF.

This clonotype was detected a few times. This chain uses TRBV25-1 with TRBJ2-3; no firm D call. Per germline, CDR1 MGHDK and CDR2 SYGVNS. V was trimmed by 5 bases and J by 0 bases, leaving 12 bases between them. CDR3 length: 15 amino acids. CDR3 region: CASSLGVSSTDTQYF. CDR3 DNA sequence: TGTGCCAGCAGTCTGGGCGTATCTAGCACAGATACGCAGTATTTT.

This chain connects TRBV7-2 to TRBJ2-3; 11 bases match TRBD2. This CDR3 is 11 amino acids long. V shed 4 bases and J 13 bases; nucleotides not matched to a gene: 1. The V gene's germline CDR1 is SGHTA and CDR2 FQGNSA. The CDR3, as DNA: TGTGCCAGCAGCTCTAGCGGGGGGAAGTATTTT. Amino acids: CASSSSGGKYF.

This clonotype was recorded a few times. CDR3 residues: CASSPTSVSYNEQFF. Written as DNA, the CDR3 is TGTGCCAGCAGCCCAACTAGCGTCTCCTACAATGAGCAGTTCTTC. The J gene is TRBJ2-1, the V gene TRBV7-8, with TRBD2 identical over 7 bases. The V and J ends lost 5 bases and 0 bases, in that order; junction bases with no gene match: 4. The CDR3 consists of 15 residues. Germline V lookup: CDR1 SGHVS, CDR2 FQNEAQ.

This clonotype was seen a handful of times. The chain couples TRBV12-3 or TRBV12-4 to TRBJ1-1, with TRBD1 matching 7 bases. The CDR3 extends over 13 amino acids. V lost 7 bases to trimming and J lost 1 base; unmatched junction nucleotides: 3. CDR3 loop: CASTRTGNTEAFF. The DNA for the CDR3 is TGTGCCAGCACCCGGACAGGGAACACTGAAGCTTTCTTT.

This rearrangement joins TRBV7-9 to TRBJ1-1, with no clear D. Trimming took 1 base from V and 3 from J, leaving 9 bases between them. The CDR3 covers 14 residues. The germline V gene has CDR1 SEHNR and CDR2 FQNEAQ (reference sequence). This chain's CDR3 is CASSLDSKYTEAFF. The CDR3 bases are TGTGCCAGCAGCTTAGACTCTAAATACACTGAAGCTTTCTTT. The full variable domain, rest sourced from reference TRBV7-9 and TRBJ1-1, is DTGVSQNPRHKITKRGQNVTFRCDPISEHNRLYWYRQTLGQGPEFLTYFQNEAQLEKSRLLSDRFSAERPKGSFSTLEIQRTEQGDSAMYLCASSLDSKYTEAFFGQGTRLTVV.

The chain uses TRBV7-9 and TRBJ1-2; D ambiguous. This CDR3 contains 14 residues. Germline CDR1 and CDR2: SEHNR and FQNEAQ (reference sequence). V was shortened by 2 bases and J by 6 bases, with 13 bases between the two germline ends. The CDR3 here is CASSLTDAEHGYTF. The CDR3 DNA follows: TGTGCCAGCAGCTTAACGGATGCGGAACATGGCTACACCTTC.

This clonotype was counted a few times. The CDR3 nucleotides read TGTGCCAGCAGGACTAGCGGATACAATGAGCAGTTCTTC. Translation: CASRTSGYNEQFF. This chain joins TRBV12-3 or TRBV12-4 and TRBJ2-1; TRBD2 matches at 9 bases. There are 13 residues in the CDR3. Trimming cost V 6 bases and J 4 bases; bases outside gene matches: 1.

The V and J genes are TRBV7-2 and TRBJ2-5; possible D gene TRBD1, 6 bases. Germline V gene sequence: CDR1 SGHTA, CDR2 FQGNSA. The CDR3 has 14 residues. Trimming stripped 5 bases from V and 5 bases from J, with 15 bases between. In nucleotides, the CDR3 is TGTGCCAGCAGCAGAGGGACACTCGGGGAGACCCAGTACTTC. Translation: CASSRGTLGETQYF.

The chain uses TRBV29-1 and TRBJ2-6; tentative D call: TRBD2 (5 bases). The CDR3 contains 12 residues. V shed 4 bases and J shed 7 bases, with 8 bases lying between them. CDR1 is SQVTM and CDR2 is ANQGSEA in the germline V gene. Here the CDR3 DNA reads TGCAGCGTTGTCGGGAACGCCAACGTCCTGACTTTC. Translated: CSVVGNANVLTF.

Only a few counts were recorded for this clonotype. The V call is TRBV10-3, the J call TRBJ2-5, with 8 bases matching TRBD1. CDR3 length: 13 residues. V was pared by 7 bases and J by 4 bases, with 5 bases of the junction left unmatched. CDR1 and CDR2 (germline): ENHRY, SYGVKD. The CDR3 nucleotides are TGTGCCATCAAGGACAGGGCTTCAGAGACCCAGTACTTC. Translating it yields CAIKDRASETQYF.

There are many counts of this clonotype. One junction end disagrees with the germline gene, perhaps due to a read error. The chain uses TRBV12-3 or TRBV12-4 and TRBJ1-5; D unresolved. The CDR3 loop spans 13 amino acids. The CDR3 nucleotides are TGCGCCAGCAGCTTGTCCGGCAATCAGCCCCAGCATTTT. Translating gives CASSLSGNQPQHF.

This clonotype was seen a few times. The rearrangement links TRBV5-1 to TRBJ1-6; TRBD1 matches 7 bases. There are 15 residues in the CDR3. Germline CDR1 is SGHRS and CDR2 is YFSETQ. V trimming: 4 bases; J trimming: 9 bases; junction bases outside the gene matches: 10. CDR3 sequence reads: CASSETTGRTSPLHF. CDR3 sequence (DNA): TGCGCCAGCAGCGAAACGACAGGGAGGACTTCACCCCTCCACTTT.

This clonotype was detected only a few times. This rearrangement joins TRBV24-1 to TRBJ2-1; 8 bases are a match to TRBD1. CDR1 is KGHDR and CDR2 is SFDVKD in the germline V gene. The CDR3 loop spans 18 amino acids. After removal of 3 bases from V and 9 bases from J, the junction contained 18 bases not matched to a gene. CDR3 nucleotide sequence: TGTGCCACCAGTGATCCCTCGACAGGACGACGAACAGGGGGTGAGCAGTTCTTC. Translating gives CATSDPSTGRRTGGEQFF.

The table lists this clonotype with a few counts. The chain carries TRBV29-1 and TRBJ2-7, with a tentative D call TRBD1 (6 bases). Germline CDR1 reads SQVTM; CDR2 reads ANQGSEA. The CDR3 loop spans 13 amino acids. The germline V and J ends were trimmed by 6 bases and 4 bases, with 16 bases remaining between them. The CDR3 spells CSVETPGHYEQYF. CDR3 coding DNA: TGCAGCGTAGAAACTCCGGGACATTACGAGCAGTACTTC.

This clonotype was recorded a few times. This chain joins TRBV5-1 and TRBJ2-1, with 11 bases that match TRBD2. The V and J ends lost 0 bases and 7 bases, in that order; junction bases with no gene match: 6. The length of the CDR3 is 16 residues. CDR1 SGHRS and CDR2 YFSETQ come from the germline V gene. Written as DNA, the CDR3 is TGCGCCAGCAGCTTGGGACTAGCGGGAATTTGGAATGAGCAGTTCTTC. Protein: CASSLGLAGIWNEQFF.

This clonotype was counted once. This chain joins TRBV27 and TRBJ2-3, with D perhaps TRBD1 (7 bases). Deletions cut 5 bases from V and 5 bases from J, with 14 bases between. Germline V CDR1 and CDR2: MNHEY, SMNVEV (reference sequence). The length of the CDR3 is 14 residues. The CDR3 spells CASSLQGGIDTQYF. CDR3 bases: TGTGCCAGCAGTCTTCAGGGGGGCATAGATACGCAGTATTTT.

The V call is TRBV20-1, the J call TRBJ2-5, with 8 bases that match TRBD2. The V segment lost 5 bases and the J segment 5 bases; nucleotides outside the gene matches: 10. CDR1 is DFQATT, CDR2 SNEGSKA, per germline (reference sequence). The CDR3 is 14 residues long. As DNA, the CDR3 is TGCAGTGCTCGGGGTAGCGGGGCAGTGGAGACCCAGTACTTC. Its translation is CSARGSGAVETQYF.

The gene calls are TRBV12-3 or TRBV12-4 and TRBJ2-4, with TRBD1 matching 7 bases. Unmatched junction bases numbered 3, after V lost 6 bases and J lost 1 base. The CDR3 contains 14 residues. CDR3 in DNA: TGTGCCAGCAGACAGGGGCTGGCCAAAAACATTCAGTACTTC. It translates to CASRQGLAKNIQYF.

This clonotype was counted ten times or more. The V call is TRBV7-2, the J call TRBJ2-5; 7 bases are shared with TRBD2. J gave up 4 bases and V 4 bases, and 21 bases lay outside the gene matches. The CDR3 has 19 amino acids. The V gene's germline CDR1 is SGHTA and CDR2 FQGNSA. The CDR3 DNA reads as TGTGCCAGCAGCTCACCGGGGGGTACAGTGCAGGGAGGAACAGAGACCCAGTACTTC. It yields the protein CASSSPGGTVQGGTETQYF.

The chain uses TRBV7-9 and TRBJ2-1; 14 bases match TRBD2. This CDR3 is built from 15 residues. V shed 3 bases and J 9 bases; nucleotides not matched to a gene: 4. The V gene's germline CDR1 is SEHNR and CDR2 FQNEAQ (reference sequence). The CDR3 reads CASSFGLAGGFEQFF. CDR3 bases: TGTGCCAGCAGCTTCGGACTAGCGGGGGGATTTGAGCAGTTCTTC.

V is TRBV7-3 and J is TRBJ2-1, with D perhaps TRBD1 (5 bases). From germline, CDR1 is SGHTA and CDR2 FQGTGA. The CDR3 length is 14 residues. V lost 1 base to trimming and J lost 5 bases, with 9 bases between them. The CDR3: CASSLNPGHNEQFF. CDR3 coding DNA: TGTGCCAGCAGCTTAAATCCAGGGCACAATGAGCAGTTCTTC.

This clonotype was seen a handful of times. The gene calls are TRBV12-3 or TRBV12-4 and TRBJ2-5, with D hard to call. The CDR3 runs to 15 residues. Trimming left V 6 bases short and J 5 bases short, with 19 bases between. The CDR3 is CASSLAPGVVETQYF. The DNA for the CDR3 is TGTGCCAGCAGCCTTGCTCCCGGAGTGGTGGAGACCCAGTACTTC.

The chain combines TRBV12-3 or TRBV12-4 with TRBJ2-6; D perhaps matches TRBD1 (7 bases). CDR3 size: 16 residues. Trimming stripped 4 bases from V and 4 bases from J, with 14 bases between. Here the CDR3 reads CASSSSGGMGANVLTF. The CDR3 DNA follows: TGTGCCAGCAGTTCGTCAGGGGGGATGGGGGCCAACGTCCTGACTTTC.